The sequence of this T cell receptor (beta chain) was determined in a study of T cell repertoires in cytomegalovirus infection. As for the study in general: Indicated by public TCR beta signatures were CMV infection and matching HLA type. Study-wide results and caveats: Using cumulative public TCR beta family frequency, the authors identified those who carried CMV together with the relevant HLA.

This CDR3 spans 15 amino acids. V was shortened by 5 bases and J by 1 base, with 14 bases between the two germline ends. The germline CDR1 and CDR2 sequences are SEHNR and FQNEAQ (reference sequence). This clonotype was seen more than once but under ten times. The antigen remains undetermined. TCRdb re-analysed the reads in MiXCR, keeping a single row per CDR3 protein. The sample lists hundreds of thousands of distinct CDR3 sequences; roughly 36% were seen once. The sequence was collected from a human donor in good health (CMV status not recorded). Some clones in this sample may be carry-over from other donors' samples. The sequences come from cultured PBMCs, collected from culture after CMV antigen stimulation. V and J are TRBV7-9 and TRBJ1-2, with D tentatively TRBD1 (5 bases). CDR3 amino acids: CASSPVDSNNYGYTF. The CDR3 bases are TGTGCCAGCAGCCCCGTAGACAGTAATAACTATGGCTACACCTTC.